This TCR beta chain derives from a study of blood T cell repertoires in COVID-19. CDR3 length: 15 residues. Germline V gives CDR1 SGHNT, CDR2 YENEEA. The V and J ends lost 3 bases and 7 bases, in that order; junction bases with no gene match: 8. Assay: immunoSEQ multiplex PCR; the TCRdb copy retains only in-frame clones and omits some. The sample includes hundreds of thousands of clones, approximately 84% of them seen just once. Sequencing used peripheral blood. The rearrangement links TRBV11-3 to TRBJ2-1, with 8 bases that match TRBD2. This clonotype originated in a woman of 80 years or more with acute or convalescent COVID-19. The CDR3: CASSFRSGSWNEQFF. The DNA of the CDR3 is TGTGCCAGCAGCTTCCGAAGCGGGAGTTGGAATGAGCAGTTCTTC.